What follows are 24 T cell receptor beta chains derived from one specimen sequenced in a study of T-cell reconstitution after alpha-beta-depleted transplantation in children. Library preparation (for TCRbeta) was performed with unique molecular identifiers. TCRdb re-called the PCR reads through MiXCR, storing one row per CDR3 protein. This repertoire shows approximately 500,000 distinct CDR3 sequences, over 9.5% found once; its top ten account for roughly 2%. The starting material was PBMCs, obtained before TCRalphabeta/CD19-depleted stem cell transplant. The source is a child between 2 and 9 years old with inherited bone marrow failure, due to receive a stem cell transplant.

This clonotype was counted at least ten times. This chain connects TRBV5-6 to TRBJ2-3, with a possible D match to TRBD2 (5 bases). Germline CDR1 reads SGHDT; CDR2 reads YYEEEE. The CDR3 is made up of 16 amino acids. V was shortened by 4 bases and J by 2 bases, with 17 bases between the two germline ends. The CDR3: CASSQRVAATTDTQYF. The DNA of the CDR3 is TGTGCCAGCAGCCAGAGGGTGGCAGCCACCACAGATACGCAGTATTTT. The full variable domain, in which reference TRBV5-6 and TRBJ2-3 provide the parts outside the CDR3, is DAGVTQSPTHLIKTRGQQVTLRCSPKSGHDTVSWYQQALGQGPQFIFQYYEEEERQRGNFPDRFSGHQFPNYSSELNVNALLLGDSALYLCASSQRVAATTDTQYFGPGTRLTVL.

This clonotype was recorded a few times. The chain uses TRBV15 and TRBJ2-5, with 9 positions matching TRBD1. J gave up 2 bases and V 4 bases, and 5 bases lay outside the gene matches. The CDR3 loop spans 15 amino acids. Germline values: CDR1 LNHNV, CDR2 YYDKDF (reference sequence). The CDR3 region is CATSNRQGVQETQYF. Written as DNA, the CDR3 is TGTGCCACCAGCAACCGACAGGGGGTTCAAGAGACCCAGTACTTC. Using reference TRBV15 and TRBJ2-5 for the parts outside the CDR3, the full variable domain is DAMVIQNPRYQVTQFGKPVTLSCSQTLNHNVMYWYQQKSSQAPKLLFHYYDKDFNNEADTPDNFQSRRPNTSFCFLDIRSPGLGDTAMYLCATSNRQGVQETQYFGPGTRLLVL.

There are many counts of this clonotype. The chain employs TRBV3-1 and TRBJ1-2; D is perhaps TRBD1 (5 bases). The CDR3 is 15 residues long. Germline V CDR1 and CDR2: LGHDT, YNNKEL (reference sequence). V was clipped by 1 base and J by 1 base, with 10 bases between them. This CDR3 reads CASSQAAGLNYGYTF. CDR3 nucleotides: TGTGCCAGCAGCCAAGCGGCAGGGCTTAACTATGGCTACACCTTC.

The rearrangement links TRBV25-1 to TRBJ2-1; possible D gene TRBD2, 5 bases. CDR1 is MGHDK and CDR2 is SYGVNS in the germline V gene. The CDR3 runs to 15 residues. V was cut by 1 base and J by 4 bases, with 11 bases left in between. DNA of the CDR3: TGTGCCAGCAGTGAATTGGAGGACTCTTACAATGAGCAGTTCTTC. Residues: CASSELEDSYNEQFF.

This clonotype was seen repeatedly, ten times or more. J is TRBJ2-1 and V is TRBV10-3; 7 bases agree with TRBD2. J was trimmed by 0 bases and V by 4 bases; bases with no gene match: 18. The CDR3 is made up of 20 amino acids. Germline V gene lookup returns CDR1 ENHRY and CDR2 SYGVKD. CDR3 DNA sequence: TGTGCCATCAGTGTAAGGGGTCGGGGGGAATGGGCGAGCTCCTACAATGAGCAGTTCTTC. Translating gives CAISVRGRGEWASSYNEQFF.

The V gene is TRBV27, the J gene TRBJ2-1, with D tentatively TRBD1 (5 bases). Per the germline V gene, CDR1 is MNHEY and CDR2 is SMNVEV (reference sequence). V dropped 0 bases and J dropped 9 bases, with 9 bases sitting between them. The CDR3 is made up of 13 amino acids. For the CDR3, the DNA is TGTGCCAGCAGTTTATCAGGGGTGGGTGAGCAGTTCTTC. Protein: CASSLSGVGEQFF.

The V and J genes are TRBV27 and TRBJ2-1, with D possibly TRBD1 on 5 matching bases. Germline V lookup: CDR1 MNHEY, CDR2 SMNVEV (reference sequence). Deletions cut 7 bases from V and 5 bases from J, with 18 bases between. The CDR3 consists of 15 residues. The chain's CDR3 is CASTPRVRQDNEQFF. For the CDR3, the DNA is TGTGCCAGCACCCCCAGGGTGAGGCAGGACAATGAGCAGTTCTTC.

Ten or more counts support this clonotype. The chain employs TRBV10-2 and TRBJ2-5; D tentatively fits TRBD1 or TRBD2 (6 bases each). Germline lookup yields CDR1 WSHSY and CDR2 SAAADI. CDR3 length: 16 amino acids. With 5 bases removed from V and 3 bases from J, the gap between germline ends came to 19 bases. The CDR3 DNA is TGCGCCAGCAGTCCCCAAGGGGGGACATACGAAGAGACCCAGTACTTC. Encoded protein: CASSPQGGTYEETQYF.

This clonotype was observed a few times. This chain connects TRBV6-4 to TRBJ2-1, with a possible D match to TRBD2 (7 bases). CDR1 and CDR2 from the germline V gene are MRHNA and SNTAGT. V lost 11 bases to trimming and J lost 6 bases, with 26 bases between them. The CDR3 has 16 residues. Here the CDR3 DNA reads TGTGCCGCCGGAGGGGGTATTCTAGCGGAGCCCAATGAGCAGTTCTTC. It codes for CAAGGGILAEPNEQFF.

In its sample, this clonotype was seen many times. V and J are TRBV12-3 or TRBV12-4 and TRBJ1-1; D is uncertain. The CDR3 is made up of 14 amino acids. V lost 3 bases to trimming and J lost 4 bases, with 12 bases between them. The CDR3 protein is CASSFSGVGTEAFF. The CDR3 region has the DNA TGTGCCAGCAGTTTCTCTGGAGTCGGCACTGAAGCTTTCTTT.

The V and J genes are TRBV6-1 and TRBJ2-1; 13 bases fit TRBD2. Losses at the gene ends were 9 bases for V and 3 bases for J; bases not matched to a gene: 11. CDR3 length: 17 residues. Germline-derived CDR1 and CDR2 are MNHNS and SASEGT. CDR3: CASSFTSGRAGYNEQFF. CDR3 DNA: TGTGCCAGTTCCTTTACTAGCGGGAGGGCCGGCTACAATGAGCAGTTCTTC.

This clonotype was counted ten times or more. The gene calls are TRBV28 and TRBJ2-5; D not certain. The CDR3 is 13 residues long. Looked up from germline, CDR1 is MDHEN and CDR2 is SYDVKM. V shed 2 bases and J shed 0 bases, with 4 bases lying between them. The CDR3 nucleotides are TGTGCCAGCAGTTTAAAGTACCAAGAGACCCAGTACTTC. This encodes CASSLKYQETQYF.

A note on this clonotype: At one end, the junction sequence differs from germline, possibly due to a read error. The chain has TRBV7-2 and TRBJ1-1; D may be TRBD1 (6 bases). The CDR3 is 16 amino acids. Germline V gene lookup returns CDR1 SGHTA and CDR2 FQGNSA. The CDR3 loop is CPSSLTWGAGNTEAFF. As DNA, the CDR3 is TGTCCCAGCAGCTTAACGTGGGGGGCAGGGAACACTGAAGCTTTCTTT.

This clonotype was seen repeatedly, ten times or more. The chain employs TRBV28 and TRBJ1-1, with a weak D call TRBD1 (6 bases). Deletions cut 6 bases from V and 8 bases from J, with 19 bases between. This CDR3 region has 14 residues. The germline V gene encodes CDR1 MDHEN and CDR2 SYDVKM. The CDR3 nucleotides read TGTGCCAGCAGCCGCGACAGGTTTCGGTCAGAAGCTTTCTTT. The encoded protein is CASSRDRFRSEAFF.

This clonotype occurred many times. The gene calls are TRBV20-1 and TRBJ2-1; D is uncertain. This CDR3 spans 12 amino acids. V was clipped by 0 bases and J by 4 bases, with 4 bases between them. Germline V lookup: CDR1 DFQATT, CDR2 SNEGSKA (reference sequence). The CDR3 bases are TGCAGTGCTAGAGACCCATACAATGAGCAGTTCTTC. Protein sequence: CSARDPYNEQFF.

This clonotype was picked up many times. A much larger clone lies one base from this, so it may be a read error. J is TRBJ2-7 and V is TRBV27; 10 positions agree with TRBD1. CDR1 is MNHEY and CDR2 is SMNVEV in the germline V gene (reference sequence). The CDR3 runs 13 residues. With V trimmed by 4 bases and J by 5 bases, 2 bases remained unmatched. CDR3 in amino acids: CASSSTGGHEQYF. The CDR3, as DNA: TGTGCCAGCAGTTCGACAGGGGGCCACGAGCAGTACTTC.

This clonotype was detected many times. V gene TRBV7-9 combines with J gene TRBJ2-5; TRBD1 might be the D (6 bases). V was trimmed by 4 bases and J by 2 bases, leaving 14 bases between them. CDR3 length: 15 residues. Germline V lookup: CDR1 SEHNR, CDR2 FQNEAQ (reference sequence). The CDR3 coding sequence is TGTGCCAGCAGCTCACCCAGGGGCGGTCAAGAGACCCAGTACTTC. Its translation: CASSSPRGGQETQYF. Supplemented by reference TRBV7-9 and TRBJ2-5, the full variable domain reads DTGVSQNPRHKITKRGQNVTFRCDPISEHNRLYWYRQTLGQGPEFLTYFQNEAQLEKSRLLSDRFSAERPKGSFSTLEIQRTEQGDSAMYLCASSSPRGGQETQYFGPGTRLLVL.

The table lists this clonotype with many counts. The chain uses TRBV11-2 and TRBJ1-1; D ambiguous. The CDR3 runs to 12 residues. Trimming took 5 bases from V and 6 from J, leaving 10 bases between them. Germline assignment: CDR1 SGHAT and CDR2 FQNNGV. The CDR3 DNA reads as TGTGCCAGCAGCCCAGCAATCCCTGAAGCTTTCTTT. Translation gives CASSPAIPEAFF.

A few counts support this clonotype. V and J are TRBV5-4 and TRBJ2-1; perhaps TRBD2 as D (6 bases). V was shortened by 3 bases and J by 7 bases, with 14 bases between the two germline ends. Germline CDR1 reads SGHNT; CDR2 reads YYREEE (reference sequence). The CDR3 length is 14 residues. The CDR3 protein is CASSSAGSRNEQFF. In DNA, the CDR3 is TGTGCCAGCAGCTCGGCCGGGAGCCGGAATGAGCAGTTCTTC.

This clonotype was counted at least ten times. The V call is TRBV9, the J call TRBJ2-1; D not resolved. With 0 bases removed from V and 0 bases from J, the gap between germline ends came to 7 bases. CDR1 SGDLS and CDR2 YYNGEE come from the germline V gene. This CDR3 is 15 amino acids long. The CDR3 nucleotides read TGTGCCAGCAGCGTAGGGTCCCTCTCCTACAATGAGCAGTTCTTC. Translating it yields CASSVGSLSYNEQFF.

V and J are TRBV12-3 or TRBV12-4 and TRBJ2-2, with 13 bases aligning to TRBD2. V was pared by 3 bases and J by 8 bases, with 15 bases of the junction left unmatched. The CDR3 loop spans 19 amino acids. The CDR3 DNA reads TGTGCCAGCAGTTTTCCCGGGACTAGCGGGACTAAGAGGGCGGGGGAGCTGTTTTTT. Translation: CASSFPGTSGTKRAGELFF.

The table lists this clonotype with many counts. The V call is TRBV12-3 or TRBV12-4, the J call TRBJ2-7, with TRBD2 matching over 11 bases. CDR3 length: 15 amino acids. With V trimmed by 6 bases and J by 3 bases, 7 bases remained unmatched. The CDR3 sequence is CASSPNSGRGYEQYF. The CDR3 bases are TGTGCCAGCAGCCCGAATAGCGGGAGGGGCTACGAGCAGTACTTC.

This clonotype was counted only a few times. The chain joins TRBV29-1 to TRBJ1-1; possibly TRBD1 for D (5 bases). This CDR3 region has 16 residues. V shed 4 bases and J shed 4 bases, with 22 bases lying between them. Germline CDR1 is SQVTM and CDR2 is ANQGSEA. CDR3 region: CSVVFSRAEVGTEAFF. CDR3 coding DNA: TGCAGCGTTGTTTTCTCCAGGGCGGAGGTTGGCACTGAAGCTTTCTTT.

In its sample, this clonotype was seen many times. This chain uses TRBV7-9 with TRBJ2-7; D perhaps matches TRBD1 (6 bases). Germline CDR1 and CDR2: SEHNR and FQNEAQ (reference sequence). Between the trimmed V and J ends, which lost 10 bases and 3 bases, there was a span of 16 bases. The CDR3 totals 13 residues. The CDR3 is CATQLGQLYEQYF. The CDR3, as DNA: TGTGCCACTCAACTTGGACAGCTCTACGAGCAGTACTTC.